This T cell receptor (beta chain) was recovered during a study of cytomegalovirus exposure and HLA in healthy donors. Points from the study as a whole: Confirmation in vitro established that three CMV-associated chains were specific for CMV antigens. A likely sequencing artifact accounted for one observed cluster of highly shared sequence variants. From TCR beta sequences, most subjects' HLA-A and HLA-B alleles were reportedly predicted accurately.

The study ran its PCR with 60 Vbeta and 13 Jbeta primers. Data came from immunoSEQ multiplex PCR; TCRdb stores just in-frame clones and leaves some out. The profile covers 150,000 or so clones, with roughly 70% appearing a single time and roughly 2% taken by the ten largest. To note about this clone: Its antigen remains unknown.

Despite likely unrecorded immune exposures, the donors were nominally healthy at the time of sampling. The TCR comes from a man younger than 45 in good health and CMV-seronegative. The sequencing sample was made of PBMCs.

The CDR3 protein is CATSGGGDEQYF. CDR3 coding DNA: TGTGCCACCTCCGGAGGGGGCGACGAGCAGTACTTC. The chain has TRBV18 and TRBJ2-7, with a tentative D call TRBD1 (7 bases). Germline values: CDR1 KGHSH, CDR2 LQKENI. This CDR3 is 12 amino acids long. Trimming cost V 10 bases and J 5 bases, with 15 bases left between them.